The clone carrying this T cell receptor beta chain is a singleton in its sample. This CDR3 contains 16 residues. J lost 2 bases, V lost 5 bases, and 10 bases had no gene match. In germline, CDR1 is SEHNR, CDR2 FQNEAQ (reference sequence). Original processing notes: Nucleated cell number was recorded as an estimate derived from reference gene primer amplification. Assay used: immunoSEQ multiplex PCR; TCRdb lists only in-frame clones, some missing. The V and J calls and clone size come from that table; D and trimming were worked out from the DNA. Found here are about 130,000 clones, about 80% of them singletons; the top ten hold 40% to 55%. This entry belongs to a study of blood T cell repertoires in COVID-19. At the level of the study: COVID-19 samples, acute and convalescent, were from the United States, Italy and Spain. From T cells, B-cell-depleted T cells, or PBMCs came the material, which was cDNA or gDNA.

The chain recombines TRBV7-9 with TRBJ2-3; 7 bases line up with TRBD1. The receptor was derived from a human donor in a cohort sampled during active COVID-19. The material sequenced was peripheral blood. The CDR3 loop reads CASSPLLGGPTDTQYF. In nucleotides, the CDR3 is TGTGCCAGCAGCCCCCTCCTAGGGGGCCCCACAGATACGCAGTATTTT.